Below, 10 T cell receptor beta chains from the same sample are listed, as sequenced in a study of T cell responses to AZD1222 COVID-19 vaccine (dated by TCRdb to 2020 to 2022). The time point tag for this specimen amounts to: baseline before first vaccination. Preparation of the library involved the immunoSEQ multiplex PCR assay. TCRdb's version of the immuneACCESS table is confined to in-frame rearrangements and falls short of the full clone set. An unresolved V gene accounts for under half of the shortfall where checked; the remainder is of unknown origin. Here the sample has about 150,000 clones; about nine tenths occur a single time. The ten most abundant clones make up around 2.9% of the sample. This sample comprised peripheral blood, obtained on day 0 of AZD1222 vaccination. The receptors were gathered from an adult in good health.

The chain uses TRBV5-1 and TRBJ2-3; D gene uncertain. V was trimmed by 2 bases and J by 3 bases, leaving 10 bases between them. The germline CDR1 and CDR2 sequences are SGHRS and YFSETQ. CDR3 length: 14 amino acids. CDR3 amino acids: CASSLRALTDTQYF. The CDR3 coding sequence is TGCGCCAGCAGCTTAAGGGCCCTTACAGATACGCAGTATTTT.

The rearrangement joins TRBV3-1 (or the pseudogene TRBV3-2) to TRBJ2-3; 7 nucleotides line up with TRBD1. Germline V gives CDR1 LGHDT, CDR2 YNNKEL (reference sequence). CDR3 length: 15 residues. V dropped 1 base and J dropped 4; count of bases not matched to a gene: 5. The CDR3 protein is CASSQARGPADTQYF. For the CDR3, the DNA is TGTGCCAGCAGCCAAGCTAGGGGGCCCGCAGATACGCAGTATTTT.

DNA for the CDR3: TGTGCCAGCAGTCGTACTAGTCGGGTCTATGGCTACACCTTC. Its protein product is CASSRTSRVYGYTF. This sequence joins TRBV6-6 and TRBJ1-2, with D uncertain. Germline CDR1 is MNHNY and CDR2 is SVGAGI (reference sequence). Trimming took 5 bases from V and 4 from J, leaving 14 bases between them. CDR3 length equals 14 residues.

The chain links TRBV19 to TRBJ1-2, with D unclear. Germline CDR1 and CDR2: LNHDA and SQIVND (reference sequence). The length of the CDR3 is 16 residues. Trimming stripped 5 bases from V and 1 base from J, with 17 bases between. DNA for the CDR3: TGTGCCAGTAGTCCCACAATAGCCTTGAGTAACTATGGCTACACCTTC. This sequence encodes CASSPTIALSNYGYTF. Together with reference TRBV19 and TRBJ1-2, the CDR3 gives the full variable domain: DGGITQSPKYLFRKEGQNVTLSCEQNLNHDAMYWYRQDPGQGLRLIYYSQIVNDFQKGDIAEGYSVSREKKESFPLTVTSAQKNPTAFYLCASSPTIALSNYGYTFGSGTRLTVV.

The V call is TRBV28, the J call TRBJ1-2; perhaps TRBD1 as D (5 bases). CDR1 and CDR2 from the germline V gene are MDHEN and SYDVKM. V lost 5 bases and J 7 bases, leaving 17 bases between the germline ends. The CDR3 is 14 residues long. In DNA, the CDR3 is TGTGCCAGCAGTCCGACCGCCAGGGTCGGTGGCTACACCTTC. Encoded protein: CASSPTARVGGYTF.

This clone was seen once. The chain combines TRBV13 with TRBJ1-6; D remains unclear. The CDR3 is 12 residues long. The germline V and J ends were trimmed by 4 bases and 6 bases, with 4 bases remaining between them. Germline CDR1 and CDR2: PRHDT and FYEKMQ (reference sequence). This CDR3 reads CASSSINSPLHF. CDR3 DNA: TGTGCCAGCAGCTCAATTAATTCACCCCTCCACTTT.

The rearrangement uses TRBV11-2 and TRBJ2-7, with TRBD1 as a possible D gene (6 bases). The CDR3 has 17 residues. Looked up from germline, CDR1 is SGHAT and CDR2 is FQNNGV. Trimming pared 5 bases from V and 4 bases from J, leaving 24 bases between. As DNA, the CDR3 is TGTGCCAGCAGCATCTCCGGACAGACCGGGCGAGGGTACGAGCAGTACTTC. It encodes CASSISGQTGRGYEQYF. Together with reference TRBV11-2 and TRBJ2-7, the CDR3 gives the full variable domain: EAGVAQSPRYKIIEKRQSVAFWCNPISGHATLYWYQQILGQGPKLLIQFQNNGVVDDSQLPKDRFSAERLKGVDSTLKIQPAKLEDSAVYLCASSISGQTGRGYEQYFGPGTRLTVT.

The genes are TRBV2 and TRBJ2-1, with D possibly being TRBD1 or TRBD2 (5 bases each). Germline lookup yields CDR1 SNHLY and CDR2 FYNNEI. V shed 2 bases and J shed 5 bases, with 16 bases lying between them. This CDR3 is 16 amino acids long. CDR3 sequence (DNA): TGTGCCAGCAGTGAATCGGGGCGCCTCAGCGACAATGAGCAGTTCTTC. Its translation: CASSESGRLSDNEQFF. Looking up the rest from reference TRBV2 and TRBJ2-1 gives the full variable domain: EPEVTQTPSHQVTQMGQEVILRCVPISNHLYFYWYRQILGQKVEFLVSFYNNEISEKSEIFDDQFSVERPDGSNFTLKIRSTKLEDSAMYFCASSESGRLSDNEQFFGPGTRLTVL.

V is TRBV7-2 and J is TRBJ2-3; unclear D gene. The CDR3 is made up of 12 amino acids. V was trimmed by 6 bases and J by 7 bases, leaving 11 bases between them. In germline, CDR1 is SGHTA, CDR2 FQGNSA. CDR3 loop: CASRTELYTQYF. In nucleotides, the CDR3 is TGTGCCAGCAGAACCGAGTTATATACGCAGTATTTT.

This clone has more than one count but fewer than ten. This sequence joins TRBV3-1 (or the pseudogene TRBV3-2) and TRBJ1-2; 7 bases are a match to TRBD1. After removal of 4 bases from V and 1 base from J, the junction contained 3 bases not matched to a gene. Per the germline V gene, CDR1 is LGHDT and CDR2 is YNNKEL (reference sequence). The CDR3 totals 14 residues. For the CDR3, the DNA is TGTGCCAGCAGCCGGGACAGAAGTAACTATGGCTACACCTTC. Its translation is CASSRDRSNYGYTF.